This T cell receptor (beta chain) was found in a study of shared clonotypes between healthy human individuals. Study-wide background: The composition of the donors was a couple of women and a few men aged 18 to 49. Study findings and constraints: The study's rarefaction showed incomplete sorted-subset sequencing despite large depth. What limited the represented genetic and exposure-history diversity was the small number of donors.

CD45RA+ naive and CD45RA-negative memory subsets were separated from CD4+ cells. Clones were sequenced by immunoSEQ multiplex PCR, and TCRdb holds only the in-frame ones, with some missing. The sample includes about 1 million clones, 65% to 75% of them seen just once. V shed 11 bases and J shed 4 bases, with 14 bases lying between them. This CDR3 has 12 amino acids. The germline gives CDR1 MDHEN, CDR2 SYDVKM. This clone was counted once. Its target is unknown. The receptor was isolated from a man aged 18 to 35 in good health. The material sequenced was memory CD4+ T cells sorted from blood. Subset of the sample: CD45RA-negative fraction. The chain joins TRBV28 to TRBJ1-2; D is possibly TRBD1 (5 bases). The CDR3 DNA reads TGTGCCGGGGCGGGGGTCGGCTATGGCTACACCTTC. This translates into CAGAGVGYGYTF.